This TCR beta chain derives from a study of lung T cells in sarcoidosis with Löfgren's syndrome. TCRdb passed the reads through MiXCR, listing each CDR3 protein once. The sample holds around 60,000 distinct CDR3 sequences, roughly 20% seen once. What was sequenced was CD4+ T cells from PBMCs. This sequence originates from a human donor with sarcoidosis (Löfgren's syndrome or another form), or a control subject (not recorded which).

The DNA of the CDR3 is TGTGCCAGTAGTACCCCTGACAGGGGGAGCTCCTACGAGCAGTACTTC. Amino acids: CASSTPDRGSSYEQYF. V gene TRBV19 combines with J gene TRBJ2-7, with TRBD1 identical over 9 bases. V lost 4 bases, J lost 0 bases, and 7 bases stayed unmatched. The germline V gene encodes CDR1 LNHDA and CDR2 SQIVND (reference sequence). There are 16 residues in the CDR3.